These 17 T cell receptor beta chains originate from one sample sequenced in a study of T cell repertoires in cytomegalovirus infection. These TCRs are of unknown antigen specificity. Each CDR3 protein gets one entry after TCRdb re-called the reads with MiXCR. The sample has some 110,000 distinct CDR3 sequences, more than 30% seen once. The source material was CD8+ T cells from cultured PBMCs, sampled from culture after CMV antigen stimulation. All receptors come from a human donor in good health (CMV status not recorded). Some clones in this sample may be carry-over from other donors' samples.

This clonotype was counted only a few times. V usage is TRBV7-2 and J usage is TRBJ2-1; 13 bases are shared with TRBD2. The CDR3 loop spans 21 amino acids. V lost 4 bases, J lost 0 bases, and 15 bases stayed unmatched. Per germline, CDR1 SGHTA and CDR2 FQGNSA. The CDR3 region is CASSSGITTSGGTSSYNEQFF. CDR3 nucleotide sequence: TGTGCCAGCAGCTCAGGTATAACGACTAGCGGGGGGACCAGCTCCTACAATGAGCAGTTCTTC.

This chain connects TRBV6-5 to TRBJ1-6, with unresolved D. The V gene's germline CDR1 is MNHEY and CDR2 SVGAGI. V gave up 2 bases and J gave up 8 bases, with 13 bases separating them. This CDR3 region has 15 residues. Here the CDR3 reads CASSYDLSADSPLHF. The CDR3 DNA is TGTGCCAGCAGTTACGATCTATCTGCCGATTCACCCCTCCACTTT.

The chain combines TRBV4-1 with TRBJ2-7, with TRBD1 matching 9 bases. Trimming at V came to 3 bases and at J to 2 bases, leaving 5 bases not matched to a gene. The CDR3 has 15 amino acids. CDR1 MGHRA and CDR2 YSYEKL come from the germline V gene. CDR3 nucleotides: TGCGCCAGCAGCCAGGAGGGACAGGGCGCCTACGAGCAGTACTTC. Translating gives CASSQEGQGAYEQYF.

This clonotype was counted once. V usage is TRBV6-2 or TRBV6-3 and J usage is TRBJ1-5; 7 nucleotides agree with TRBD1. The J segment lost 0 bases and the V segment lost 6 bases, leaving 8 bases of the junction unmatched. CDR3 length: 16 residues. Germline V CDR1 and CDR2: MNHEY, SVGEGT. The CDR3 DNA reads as TGTGCCAGCAGCCCCGGACAGGAGTATAGCAATCAGCCCCAGCATTTT. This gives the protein CASSPGQEYSNQPQHF.

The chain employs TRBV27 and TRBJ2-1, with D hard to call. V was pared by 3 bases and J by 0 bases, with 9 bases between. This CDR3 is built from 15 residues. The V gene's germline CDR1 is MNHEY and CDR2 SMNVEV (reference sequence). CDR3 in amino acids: CASSFAGSSYNEQFF. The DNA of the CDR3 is TGTGCCAGCAGTTTCGCCGGTAGCTCCTACAATGAGCAGTTCTTC.

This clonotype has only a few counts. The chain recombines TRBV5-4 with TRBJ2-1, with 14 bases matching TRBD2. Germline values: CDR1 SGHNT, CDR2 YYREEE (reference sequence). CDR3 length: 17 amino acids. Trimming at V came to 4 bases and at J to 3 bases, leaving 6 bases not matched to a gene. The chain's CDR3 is CASSNPGTSGGYNEQFF. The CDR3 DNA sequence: TGTGCCAGCAGCAACCCCGGGACTAGCGGGGGCTACAATGAGCAGTTCTTC.

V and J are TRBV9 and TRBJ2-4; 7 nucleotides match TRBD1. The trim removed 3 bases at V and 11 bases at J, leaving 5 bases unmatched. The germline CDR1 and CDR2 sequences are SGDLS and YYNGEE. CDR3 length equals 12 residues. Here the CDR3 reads CASSGVGTVQYF. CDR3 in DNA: TGTGCCAGCAGCGGGGTCGGGACAGTTCAGTACTTC.

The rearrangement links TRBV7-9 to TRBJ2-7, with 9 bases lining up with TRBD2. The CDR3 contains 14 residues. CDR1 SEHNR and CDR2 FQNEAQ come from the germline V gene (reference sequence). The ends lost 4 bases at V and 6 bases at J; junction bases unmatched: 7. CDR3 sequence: CASSSGTSPLEQYF. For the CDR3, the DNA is TGTGCCAGCAGCTCCGGGACTAGCCCTCTCGAGCAGTACTTC.

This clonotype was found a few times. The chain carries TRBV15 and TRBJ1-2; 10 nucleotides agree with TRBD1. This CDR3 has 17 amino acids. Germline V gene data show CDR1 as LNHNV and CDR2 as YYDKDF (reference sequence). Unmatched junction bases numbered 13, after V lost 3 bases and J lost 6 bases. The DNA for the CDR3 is TGTGCCACCAGCAGCGCTACCGGGACAGGGGAACCCAATGGCTACACCTTC. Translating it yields CATSSATGTGEPNGYTF. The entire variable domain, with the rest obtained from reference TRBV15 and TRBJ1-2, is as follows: DAMVIQNPRYQVTQFGKPVTLSCSQTLNHNVMYWYQQKSSQAPKLLFHYYDKDFNNEADTPDNFQSRRPNTSFCFLDIRSPGLGDTAMYLCATSSATGTGEPNGYTFGSGTRLTVV.

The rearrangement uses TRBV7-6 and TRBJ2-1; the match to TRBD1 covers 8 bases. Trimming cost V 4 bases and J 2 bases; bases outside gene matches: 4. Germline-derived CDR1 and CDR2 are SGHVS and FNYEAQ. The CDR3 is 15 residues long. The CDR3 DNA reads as TGTGCCAGCAGCTGGCCGGGACAGGCCTACAATGAGCAGTTCTTC. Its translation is CASSWPGQAYNEQFF.

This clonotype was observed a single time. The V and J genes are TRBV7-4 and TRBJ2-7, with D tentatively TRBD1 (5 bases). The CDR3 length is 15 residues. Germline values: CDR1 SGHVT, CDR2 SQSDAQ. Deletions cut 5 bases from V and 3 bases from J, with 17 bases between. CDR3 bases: TGTGCCAGCAGCGCTCGAAGCCAGGGAAACTACGAGCAGTACTTC. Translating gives CASSARSQGNYEQYF.

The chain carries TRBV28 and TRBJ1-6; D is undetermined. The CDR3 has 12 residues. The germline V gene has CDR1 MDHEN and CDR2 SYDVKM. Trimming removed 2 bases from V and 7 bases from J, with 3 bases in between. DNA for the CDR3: TGTGCCAGCAGTTTACAGAATTCACCCCTCCACTTT. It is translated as CASSLQNSPLHF.

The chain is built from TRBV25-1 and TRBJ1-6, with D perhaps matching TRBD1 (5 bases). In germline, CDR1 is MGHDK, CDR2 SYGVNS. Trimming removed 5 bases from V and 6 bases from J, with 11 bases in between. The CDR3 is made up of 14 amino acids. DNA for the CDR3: TGTGCCAGCAGTCCGGGACCGAGTAATTCACCCCTCCACTTT. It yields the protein CASSPGPSNSPLHF. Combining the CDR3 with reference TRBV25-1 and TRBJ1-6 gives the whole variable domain EADIYQTPRYLVIGTGKKITLECSQTMGHDKMYWYQQDPGMELHLIHYSYGVNSTEKGDLSSESTVSRIRTEHFPLTLESARPSHTSQYLCASSPGPSNSPLHFGNGTRLTVT.

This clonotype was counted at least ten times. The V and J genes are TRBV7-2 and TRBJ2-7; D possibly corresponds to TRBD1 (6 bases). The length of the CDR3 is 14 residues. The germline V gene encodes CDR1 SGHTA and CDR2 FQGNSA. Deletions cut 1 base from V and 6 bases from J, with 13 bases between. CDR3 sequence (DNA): TGTGCCAGCAGCTTAGTTTTAGGGGGTGGCGAGCAGTACTTC. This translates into CASSLVLGGGEQYF.

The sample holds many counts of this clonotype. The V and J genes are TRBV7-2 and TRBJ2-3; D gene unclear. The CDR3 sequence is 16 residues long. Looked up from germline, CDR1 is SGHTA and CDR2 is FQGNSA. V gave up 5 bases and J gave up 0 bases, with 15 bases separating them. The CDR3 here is CASSPEYLGSTDTQYF. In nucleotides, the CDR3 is TGTGCCAGCAGCCCCGAATATTTGGGGAGCACAGATACGCAGTATTTT. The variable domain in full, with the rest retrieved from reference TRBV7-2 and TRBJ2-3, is GAGVSQSPSNKVTEKGKDVELRCDPISGHTALYWYRQSLGQGLEFLIYFQGNSAPDKSGLPSDRFSAERTGGSVSTLTIQRTQQEDSAVYLCASSPEYLGSTDTQYFGPGTRLTVL.

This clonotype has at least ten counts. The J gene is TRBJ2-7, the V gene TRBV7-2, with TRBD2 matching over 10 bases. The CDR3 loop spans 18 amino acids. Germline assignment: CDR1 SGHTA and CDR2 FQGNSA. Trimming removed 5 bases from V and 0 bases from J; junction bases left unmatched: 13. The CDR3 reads CASSTRTSGPISSYEQYF. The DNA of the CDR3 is TGTGCCAGCAGCACCCGGACTAGCGGCCCGATTAGCTCCTACGAGCAGTACTTC.

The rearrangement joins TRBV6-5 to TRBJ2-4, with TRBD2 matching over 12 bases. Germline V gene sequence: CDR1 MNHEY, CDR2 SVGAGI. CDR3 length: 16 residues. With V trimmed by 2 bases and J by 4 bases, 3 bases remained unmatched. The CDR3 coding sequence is TGTGCCAGCAGTTACCGTGGGACTAGCGGGAAAAACATTCAGTACTTC. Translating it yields CASSYRGTSGKNIQYF.